This is a list of T cell receptor beta chains from one sample in a study of CD8+ T cells in alopecia areata. Clones were sequenced by immunoSEQ multiplex PCR, and TCRdb holds only the in-frame ones, with some missing. This table holds around 190,000 clones, 50% to 75% found once. The sequencing used CD4+ T cells sorted from blood, collected at week 4, from a patient treated with tofacitinib. These receptors all stem from a human donor with alopecia areata. The CDR3 runs from the conserved cysteine through the conserved F or W. Fields, in order: J gene, D gene, clone size, CDR3 length, V gene, CDR3 DNA, CDR3 protein. D genes are given only for firm matches. The listing skips clone size in some rows; elsewhere it reads once, few, many or a size class.

J: TRBJ1-6
D: NA
size: few
length: 15
V: TRBV5-6
DNA: TGTGCCAGCAGCTTGTTTGCCAGGGGAGATTCACCCCTCCACTTT
CDR3: CASSLFARGDSPLHF

J: TRBJ2-5
D: NA
size: many
length: 12
V: TRBV10-3
DNA: TGTGCCATCAGGGGGGCCCAAGAGACCCAGTACTTC
CDR3: CAIRGAQETQYF

J: TRBJ2-7
D: TRBD2
size: many
length: 14
V: TRBV7-2
DNA: TGTGCCAGCAGCTCGGGACTAGCGGGGGGACGGCAGTACTTC
CDR3: CASSSGLAGGRQYF

J: TRBJ1-1
D: TRBD1
size: NA
length: 15
V: TRBV29-1
DNA: TGCAGCGTTTCCGGGACAGGGGCATCGAACACTGAAGCTTTCTTT
CDR3: CSVSGTGASNTEAFF

J: TRBJ1-6
D: NA
size: once
length: 15
V: TRBV25-1
DNA: TGTGCCAGCAGTGAATCCCAGGGGAGGTATTCACCCCTCCACTTT
CDR3: CASSESQGRYSPLHF

J: TRBJ1-5
D: TRBD1
size: once
length: 17
V: TRBV6-1
DNA: TGTGCCAGCAGTGAATTGCACAGGGGGCATGGCAATCAGCCCCAGCATTTT
CDR3: CASSELHRGHGNQPQHF

J: TRBJ1-3
D: NA
size: NA
length: 15
V: TRBV11-2
DNA: TGTGCCAGCAGCTCTCAGGGCTCTGTCGGAAACACCATATATTTT
CDR3: CASSSQGSVGNTIYF

J: TRBJ1-2
D: NA
size: NA
length: 16
V: TRBV2
DNA: TGTGCCAGCAGTGTAGCGTGGGACCCTATATACTATGGCTACACCTTC
CDR3: CASSVAWDPIYYGYTF

J: TRBJ2-7
D: TRBD1
size: NA
length: 14
V: TRBV2
DNA: TGTGCCAGCAGAAGGACAGGGCTTAGTTACGAGCAGTACTTC
CDR3: CASRRTGLSYEQYF

J: TRBJ1-1
D: NA
size: NA
length: 12
V: TRBV10-3
DNA: TGTGCCATCAGTGAGCAGGGGACTGAAGCTTTCTTT
CDR3: CAISEQGTEAFF

J: TRBJ1-5
D: TRBD1
size: NA
length: 15
V: TRBV7-8
DNA: TGTGCCAGCAGCCCGGACAGGCCTAGCAATCAGCCCCAGCATTTT
CDR3: CASSPDRPSNQPQHF

J: TRBJ1-6
D: TRBD1
size: NA
length: 14
V: TRBV19
DNA: TGTGCCAGTAGTAGGGACAGGGGGAGCGTCAGCCTCCACTTT
CDR3: CASSRDRGSVSLHF

J: TRBJ2-2
D: NA
size: NA
length: 14
V: TRBV29-1
DNA: TGCAGCGTTGAGGAACCGGGATTCGGCGGGGAGCTGTTTTTT
CDR3: CSVEEPGFGGELFF

J: TRBJ1-5
D: TRBD1
size: NA
length: 13
V: TRBV29-1
DNA: TGCAGCGTTGGGCAGGGGGTCGGGCAGCCCCAGCATTTT
CDR3: CSVGQGVGQPQHF

J: TRBJ1-2
D: NA
size: few
length: 14
V: TRBV6-6
DNA: TGTGCCAGCACCCCTACGGGGTATCCGGGTGGCTACACCTTC
CDR3: CASTPTGYPGGYTF

J: TRBJ1-6
D: TRBD1
size: NA
length: 13
V: TRBV10-3
DNA: TGTGCCATCAGGCTGGACAGGGAAGTCCCCCTCCACTTT
CDR3: CAIRLDREVPLHF

J: TRBJ2-2
D: NA
size: NA
length: 13
V: TRBV2
DNA: TGTGCCAGCACTTCACCGGGGGCCGGGGAGCTGTTTTTT
CDR3: CASTSPGAGELFF

J: TRBJ2-1
D: TRBD2
size: NA
length: 14
V: TRBV30
DNA: TGTGCCTGGAAATCTAGCGGGAGCTACAATGAGCAGTTCTTC
CDR3: CAWKSSGSYNEQFF

J: TRBJ1-5
D: NA
size: few
length: 12
V: TRBV7-9
DNA: TGTGCCAGCAGCCGTGACAATCAGCCCCAGCATTTT
CDR3: CASSRDNQPQHF

J: TRBJ2-4
D: NA
size: few
length: 15
V: TRBV7-9
DNA: TGTGCCAGCAGCGACCCCGGACAGTGGAAAAACATTCAGTACTTC
CDR3: CASSDPGQWKNIQYF

J: TRBJ2-3
D: TRBD1
size: NA
length: 14
V: TRBV2
DNA: TGTGCCAGCAGTGTGGACAGGTCGGCAGATACGCAGTATTTT
CDR3: CASSVDRSADTQYF

J: TRBJ2-5
D: NA
size: NA
length: 13
V: TRBV5-6
DNA: TGTGCCAGCAGCTTGATGGTGCAAGAGACCCAGTACTTC
CDR3: CASSLMVQETQYF